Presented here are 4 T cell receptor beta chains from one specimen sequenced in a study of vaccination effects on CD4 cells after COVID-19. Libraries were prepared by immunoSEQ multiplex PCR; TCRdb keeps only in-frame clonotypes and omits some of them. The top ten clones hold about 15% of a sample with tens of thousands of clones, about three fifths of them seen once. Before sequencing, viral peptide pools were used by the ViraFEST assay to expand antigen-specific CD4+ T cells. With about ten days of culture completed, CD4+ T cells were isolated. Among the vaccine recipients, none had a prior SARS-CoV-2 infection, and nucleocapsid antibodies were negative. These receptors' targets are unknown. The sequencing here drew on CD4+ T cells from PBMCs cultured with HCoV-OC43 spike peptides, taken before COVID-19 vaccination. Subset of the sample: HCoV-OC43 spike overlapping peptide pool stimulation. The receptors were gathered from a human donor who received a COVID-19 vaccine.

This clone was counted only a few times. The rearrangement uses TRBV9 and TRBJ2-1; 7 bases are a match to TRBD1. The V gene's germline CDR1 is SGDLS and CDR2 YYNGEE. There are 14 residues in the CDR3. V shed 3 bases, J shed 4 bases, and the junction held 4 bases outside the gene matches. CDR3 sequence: CASSAQGIYNEQFF. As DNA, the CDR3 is TGTGCCAGCAGCGCACAGGGGATTTACAATGAGCAGTTCTTC.

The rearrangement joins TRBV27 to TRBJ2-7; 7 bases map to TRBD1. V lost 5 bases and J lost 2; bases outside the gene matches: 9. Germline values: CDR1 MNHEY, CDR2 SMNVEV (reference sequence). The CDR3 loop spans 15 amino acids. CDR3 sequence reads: CASSERTGPPYEQYF. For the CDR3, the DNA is TGTGCCAGCAGTGAACGGACAGGTCCCCCCTACGAGCAGTACTTC.

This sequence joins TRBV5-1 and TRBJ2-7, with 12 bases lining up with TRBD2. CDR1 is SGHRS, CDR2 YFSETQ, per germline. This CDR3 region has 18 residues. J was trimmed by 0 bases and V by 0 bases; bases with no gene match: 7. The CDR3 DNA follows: TGCGCCAGCAGCTTGGAGTCTAGCGGGGGGGTTACCTCCTACGAGCAGTACTTC. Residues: CASSLESSGGVTSYEQYF.

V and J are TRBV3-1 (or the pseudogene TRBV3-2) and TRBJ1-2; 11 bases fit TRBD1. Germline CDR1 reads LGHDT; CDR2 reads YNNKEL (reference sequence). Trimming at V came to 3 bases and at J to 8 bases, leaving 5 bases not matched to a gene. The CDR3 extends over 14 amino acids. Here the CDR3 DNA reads TGTGCCAGCAGCCAGGGACAGGGGGTTCTGGGCTACACCTTC. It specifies CASSQGQGVLGYTF.